This T cell receptor (beta chain) was recovered during a study of blood T cell repertoires in COVID-19. As to this clone: Other DNA sequences within the sample encode an identical CDR3.

Generated by immunoSEQ multiplex PCR, the TCRdb table keeps only in-frame clones and is missing some. The table records approximately 180,000 clones, more than 70% of them present only once. Donors of Cohort 3 who recovered were those that had two negative PCRs, clearance, or symptom resolution. The TCR comes from a man aged 35-49 years who had recovered from COVID-19. Sample: PBMCs or T cells enriched from blood (not recorded which).

The chain's CDR3 is CASSSTGGQETQYF. The DNA of the CDR3 is TGTGCCAGCAGCTCGACAGGGGGACAAGAGACCCAGTACTTC. The J gene is TRBJ2-5, the V gene TRBV11-2; TRBD1 aligns across 9 bases. V shed 4 bases and J 2 bases; nucleotides not matched to a gene: 2. Germline CDR1 is SGHAT and CDR2 is FQNNGV. This CDR3 contains 14 residues.